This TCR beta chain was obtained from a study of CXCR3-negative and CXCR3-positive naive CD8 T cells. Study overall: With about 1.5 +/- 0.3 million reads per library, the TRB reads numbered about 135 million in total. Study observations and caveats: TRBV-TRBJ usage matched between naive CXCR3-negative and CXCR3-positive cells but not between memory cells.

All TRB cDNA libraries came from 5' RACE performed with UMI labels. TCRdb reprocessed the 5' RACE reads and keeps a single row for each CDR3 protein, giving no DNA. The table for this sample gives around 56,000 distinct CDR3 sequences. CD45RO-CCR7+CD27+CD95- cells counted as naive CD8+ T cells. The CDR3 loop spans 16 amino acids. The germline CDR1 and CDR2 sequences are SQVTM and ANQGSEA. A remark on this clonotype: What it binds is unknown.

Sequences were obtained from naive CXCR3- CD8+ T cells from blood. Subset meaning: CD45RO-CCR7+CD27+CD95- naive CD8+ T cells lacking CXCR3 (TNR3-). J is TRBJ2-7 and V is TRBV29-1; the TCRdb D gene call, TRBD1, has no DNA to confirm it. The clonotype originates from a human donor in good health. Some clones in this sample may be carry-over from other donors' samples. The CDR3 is CSVGGQGARSSYEQYF.